This T cell receptor beta chain was sequenced during a study of blood T cell repertoires in COVID-19. Study summary: The samples span acute and convalescent COVID-19 from the United States, Italy and Spain. Sample material is recorded as cDNA or gDNA derived from T cells, B-cell-depleted T cells, or PBMCs.

The CDR3 loop spans 16 amino acids. The germline CDR1 and CDR2 sequences are KGHDR and SFDVKD. After removal of 2 bases from V and 7 bases from J, the junction contained 6 bases not matched to a gene. Original processing notes: For nucleated cells, counts were estimated from reference gene primer amplification. Only in-frame clones appear in the TCRdb table, and some are missing; sequencing was by immunoSEQ multiplex PCR. V and J calls and clone size are given by that table; D and trimming were obtained from the DNA. The table lists roughly 70,000 clones, over 75% of them singletons, with 8.5% to 10% in the top ten.

The sequence was obtained from a human donor in a cohort sampled during active COVID-19. V usage is TRBV24-1 and J usage is TRBJ2-1; the match to TRBD2 covers 11 bases. Material for sequencing was peripheral blood. CDR3 sequence reads: CATSDSLAGGRNEQFF. CDR3 coding DNA: TGTGCCACCAGTGATTCCCTAGCGGGAGGTAGGAATGAGCAGTTCTTC.